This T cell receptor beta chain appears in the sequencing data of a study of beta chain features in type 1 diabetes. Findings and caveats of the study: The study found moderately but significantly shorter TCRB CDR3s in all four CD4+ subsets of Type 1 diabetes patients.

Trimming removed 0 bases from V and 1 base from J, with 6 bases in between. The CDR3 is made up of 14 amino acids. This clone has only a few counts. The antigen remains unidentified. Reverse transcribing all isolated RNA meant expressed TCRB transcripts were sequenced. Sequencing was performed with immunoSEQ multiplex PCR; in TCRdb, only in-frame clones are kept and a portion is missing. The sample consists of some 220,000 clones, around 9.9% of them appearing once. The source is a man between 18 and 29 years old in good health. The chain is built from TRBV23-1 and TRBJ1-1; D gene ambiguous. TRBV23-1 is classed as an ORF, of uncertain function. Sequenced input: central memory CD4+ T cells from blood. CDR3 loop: CASSQSSGNTEAFF. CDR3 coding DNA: TGCGCCAGCAGTCAATCGTCCGGGAACACTGAAGCTTTCTTT.